The clone carrying this T cell receptor beta chain was detected only a few times. The CDR3 spans 12 residues. V lost 9 bases to trimming and J lost 2 bases, with 10 bases between them. Germline CDR1 reads MNHNS; CDR2 reads SASEGT. The TCR beta CDR3 regions underwent amplification from RNA transcripts. First-round RT-PCR relied on HTBI primers, and a second-round multiplex PCR came next. TCRdb reprocessed the multiplex PCR reads via MiXCR and lists one record per CDR3 protein. This sample carries a few hundred thousand distinct CDR3 sequences, 17% of them seen once, and the ten largest clones take 2% to 3%. This sample was included in a study of Graves' ophthalmopathy and Graves' hyperthyroidism.

Sequenced: peripheral blood. The source is an adult woman with stable Graves' hyperthyroidism. The chain combines TRBV6-1 with TRBJ1-2, with D uncertain. The CDR3 loop is CASTSANYGYTF. In DNA, the CDR3 is TGTGCCAGTACCTCGGCGAACTATGGCTACACCTTC.